This record looks at one T cell receptor (beta chain) sequence and its context. Its matching antigen is unknown. TRB was amplified by touch-down multiplex PCR, primer pools A and B combined. Reprocessing the multiplex PCR reads, TCRdb reports a single entry for every CDR3 protein and omits DNA. The sample table includes 2,500 to 4,000 distinct CDR3 sequences. This CDR3 has 15 residues. Germline V gene sequence: CDR1 LNHDA, CDR2 SQIVND (reference sequence). The data are from a study of T cell clusters in autoimmune cytopenias. Each sample's input was about 270 ng genomic DNA, 30,000 to 45,000 genome equivalents. Notes on the study in general: TRB repertoire shifts in secondary cytopenia and chronic lymphocytic leukemia mostly reflected lymphoma, not autoimmunity. Exclusive TRB clusters were approximately 3-fold more numerous in healthy donors than in active autoimmune hepatitis. Functional roles of the in silico T cell clusters still await experimental validation. Physiological T cell clusters of healthy donors were apparently absent in primary autoimmune cytopenia patients.

The chain joins TRBV19 to TRBJ1-3; the TCRdb D gene call, TRBD1, has no DNA to confirm it. The receptor was isolated from a human donor with an autoimmune cytopenia or autoimmune hepatitis (not recorded which). The sample taken for sequencing was peripheral blood. CDR3 amino acids: CASSRQGMSGNTIYF.